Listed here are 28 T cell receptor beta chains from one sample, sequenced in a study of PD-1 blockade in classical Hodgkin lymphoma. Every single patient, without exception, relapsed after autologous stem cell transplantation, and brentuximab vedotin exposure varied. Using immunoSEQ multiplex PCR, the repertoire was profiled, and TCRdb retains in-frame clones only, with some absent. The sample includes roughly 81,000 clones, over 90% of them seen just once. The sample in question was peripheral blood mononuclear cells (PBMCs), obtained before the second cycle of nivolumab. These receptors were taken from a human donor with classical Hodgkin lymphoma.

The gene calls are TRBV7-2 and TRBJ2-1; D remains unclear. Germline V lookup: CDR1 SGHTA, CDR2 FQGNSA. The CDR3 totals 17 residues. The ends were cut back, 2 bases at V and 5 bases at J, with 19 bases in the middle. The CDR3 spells CASSLSGRQTRNNEQFF. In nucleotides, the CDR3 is TGTGCCAGCAGCTTATCCGGCAGACAAACGCGAAACAATGAGCAGTTCTTC. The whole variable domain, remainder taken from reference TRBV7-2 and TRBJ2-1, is GAGVSQSPSNKVTEKGKDVELRCDPISGHTALYWYRQSLGQGLEFLIYFQGNSAPDKSGLPSDRFSAERTGGSVSTLTIQRTQQEDSAVYLCASSLSGRQTRNNEQFFGPGTRLTVL.

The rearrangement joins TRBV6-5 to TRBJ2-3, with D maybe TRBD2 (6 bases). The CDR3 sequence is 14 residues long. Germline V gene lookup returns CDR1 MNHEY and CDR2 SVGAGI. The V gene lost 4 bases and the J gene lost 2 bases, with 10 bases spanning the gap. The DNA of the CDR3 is TGTGCCAGCAGTTTCCAGCGGGTCACAGATACGCAGTATTTT. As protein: CASSFQRVTDTQYF.

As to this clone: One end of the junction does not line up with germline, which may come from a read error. CDR3 coding DNA: TGTGCCAGCAGCTTAGGTTCGGACAGGGGAGCTCTCTTC. It translates to CASSLGSDRGALF. V is TRBV7-8 and J is TRBJ2-1; 9 bases fit TRBD1. CDR1 is SGHVS, CDR2 FQNEAQ, per germline. The CDR3 length is 13 residues.

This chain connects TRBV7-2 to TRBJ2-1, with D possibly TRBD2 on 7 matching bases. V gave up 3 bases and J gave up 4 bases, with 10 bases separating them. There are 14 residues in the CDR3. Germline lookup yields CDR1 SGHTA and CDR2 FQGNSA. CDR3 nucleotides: TGTGCCAGCAGCTTGAGGGGGGGTTACAATGAGCAGTTCTTC. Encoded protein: CASSLRGGYNEQFF. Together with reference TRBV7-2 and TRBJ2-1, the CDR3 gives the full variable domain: GAGVSQSPSNKVTEKGKDVELRCDPISGHTALYWYRQSLGQGLEFLIYFQGNSAPDKSGLPSDRFSAERTGGSVSTLTIQRTQQEDSAVYLCASSLRGGYNEQFFGPGTRLTVL.

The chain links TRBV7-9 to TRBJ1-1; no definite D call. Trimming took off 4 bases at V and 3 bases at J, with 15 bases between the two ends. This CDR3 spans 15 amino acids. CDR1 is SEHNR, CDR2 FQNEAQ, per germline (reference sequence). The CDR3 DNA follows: TGTGCCAGCAGCTCCAGGCCGCCACGAGACACTGAAGCTTTCTTT. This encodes CASSSRPPRDTEAFF. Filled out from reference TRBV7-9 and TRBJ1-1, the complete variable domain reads DTGVSQNPRHKITKRGQNVTFRCDPISEHNRLYWYRQTLGQGPEFLTYFQNEAQLEKSRLLSDRFSAERPKGSFSTLEIQRTEQGDSAMYLCASSSRPPRDTEAFFGQGTRLTVV.

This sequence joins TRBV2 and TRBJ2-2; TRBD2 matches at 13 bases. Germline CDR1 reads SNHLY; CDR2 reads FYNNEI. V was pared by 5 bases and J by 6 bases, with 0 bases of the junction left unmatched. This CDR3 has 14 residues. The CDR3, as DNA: TGTGCCAGCAGTACTAGCGGGAGGGCCGGGGAGCTGTTTTTT. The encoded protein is CASSTSGRAGELFF.

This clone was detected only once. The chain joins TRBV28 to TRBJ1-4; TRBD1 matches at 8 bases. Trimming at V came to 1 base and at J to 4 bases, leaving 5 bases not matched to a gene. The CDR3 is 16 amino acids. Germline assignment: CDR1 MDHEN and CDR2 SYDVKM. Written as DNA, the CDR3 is TGTGCCAGCAGTTTATTCCAGGGGGCCCTTAATGAAAAACTGTTTTTT. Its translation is CASSLFQGALNEKLFF.

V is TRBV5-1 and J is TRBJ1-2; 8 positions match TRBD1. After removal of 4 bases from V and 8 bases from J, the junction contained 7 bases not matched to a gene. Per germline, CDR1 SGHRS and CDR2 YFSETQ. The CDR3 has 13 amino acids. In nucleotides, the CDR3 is TGCGCCAGCAGCCTTCTCGGACAGGGAGGCTACACCTTC. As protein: CASSLLGQGGYTF.

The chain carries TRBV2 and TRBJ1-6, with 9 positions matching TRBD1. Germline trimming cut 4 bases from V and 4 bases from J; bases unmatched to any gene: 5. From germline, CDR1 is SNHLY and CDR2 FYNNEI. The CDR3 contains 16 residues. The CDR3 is CASSVDRGQYNSPLHF. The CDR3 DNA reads TGTGCCAGCAGTGTGGACAGGGGACAGTATAATTCACCCCTCCACTTT.

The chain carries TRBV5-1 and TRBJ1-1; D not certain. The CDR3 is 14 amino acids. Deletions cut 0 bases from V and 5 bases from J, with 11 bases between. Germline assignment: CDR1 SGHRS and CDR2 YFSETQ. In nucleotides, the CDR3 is TGCGCCAGCAGCTTGGGTGGGATTGGGACTGAAGCTTTCTTT. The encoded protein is CASSLGGIGTEAFF.

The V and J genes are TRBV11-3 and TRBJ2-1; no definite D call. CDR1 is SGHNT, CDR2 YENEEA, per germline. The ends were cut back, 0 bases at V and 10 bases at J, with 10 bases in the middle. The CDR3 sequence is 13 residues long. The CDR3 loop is CASSLDPVTEQFF. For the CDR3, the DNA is TGTGCCAGCAGCTTAGATCCGGTGACCGAGCAGTTCTTC.

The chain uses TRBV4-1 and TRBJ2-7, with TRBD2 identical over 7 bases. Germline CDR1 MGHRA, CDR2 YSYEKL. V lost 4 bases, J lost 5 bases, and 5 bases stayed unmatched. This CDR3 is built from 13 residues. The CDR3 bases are TGCGCCAGCAGCCCACATCGGGGGGACGAGCAGTACTTC. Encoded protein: CASSPHRGDEQYF.

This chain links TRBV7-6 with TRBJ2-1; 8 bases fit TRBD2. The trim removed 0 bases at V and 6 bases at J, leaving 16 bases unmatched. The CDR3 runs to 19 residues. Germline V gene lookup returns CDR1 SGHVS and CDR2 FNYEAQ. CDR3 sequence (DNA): TGTGCCAGCAGCTTAGCGCCCCCCGGTTCGGGACTAGTCGGCAATGAGCAGTTCTTC. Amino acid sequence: CASSLAPPGSGLVGNEQFF.

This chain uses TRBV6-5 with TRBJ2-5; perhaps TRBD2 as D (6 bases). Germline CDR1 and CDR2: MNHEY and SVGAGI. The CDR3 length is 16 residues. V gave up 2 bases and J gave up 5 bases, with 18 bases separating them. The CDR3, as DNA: TGTGCCAGCAGTTACGCACTAGCCACCACGAAGGAGACCCAGTACTTC. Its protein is CASSYALATTKETQYF.

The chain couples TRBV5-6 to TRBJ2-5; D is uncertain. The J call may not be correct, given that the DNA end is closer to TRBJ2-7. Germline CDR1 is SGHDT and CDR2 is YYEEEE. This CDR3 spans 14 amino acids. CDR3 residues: CASSLDSFTYEQYF. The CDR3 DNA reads TGTGCCAGCAGCTTGGACAGCTTTACCTACGAGCAGTACTTC.

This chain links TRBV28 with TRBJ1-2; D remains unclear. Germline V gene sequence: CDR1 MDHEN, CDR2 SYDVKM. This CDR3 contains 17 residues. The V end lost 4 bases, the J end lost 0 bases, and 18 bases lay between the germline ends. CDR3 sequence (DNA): TGTGCCAGCAGTTCCCTATTGGGGTATGGGGCTAACTATGGCTACACCTTC. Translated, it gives CASSSLLGYGANYGYTF.

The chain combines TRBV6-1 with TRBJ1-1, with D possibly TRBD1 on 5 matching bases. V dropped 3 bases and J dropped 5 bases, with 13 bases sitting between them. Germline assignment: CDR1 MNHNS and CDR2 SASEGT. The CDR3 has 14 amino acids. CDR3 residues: CASSDRQIVTEAFF. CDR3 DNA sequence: TGTGCCAGCAGTGACCGACAGATTGTAACTGAAGCTTTCTTT.

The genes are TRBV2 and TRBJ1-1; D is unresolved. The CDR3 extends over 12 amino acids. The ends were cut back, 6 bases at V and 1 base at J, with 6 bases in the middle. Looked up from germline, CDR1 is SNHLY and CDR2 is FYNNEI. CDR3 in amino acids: CASSKENTEAFF. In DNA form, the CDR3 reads TGTGCCAGCAGCAAGGAGAACACTGAAGCTTTCTTT.

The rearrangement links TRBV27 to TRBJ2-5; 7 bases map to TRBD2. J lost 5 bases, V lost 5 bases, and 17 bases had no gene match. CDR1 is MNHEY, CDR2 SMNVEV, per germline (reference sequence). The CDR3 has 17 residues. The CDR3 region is CASSRKVTSAAHETQYF. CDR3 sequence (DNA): TGTGCCAGCAGTCGGAAGGTTACTAGCGCCGCCCACGAGACCCAGTACTTC.

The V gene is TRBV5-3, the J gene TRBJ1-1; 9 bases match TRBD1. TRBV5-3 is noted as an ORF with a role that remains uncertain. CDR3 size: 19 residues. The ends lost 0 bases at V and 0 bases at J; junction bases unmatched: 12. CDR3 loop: CARSLASLGQGAVNTEAFF. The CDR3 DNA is TGTGCCAGAAGCTTGGCTTCATTGGGACAGGGCGCGGTGAACACTGAAGCTTTCTTT.

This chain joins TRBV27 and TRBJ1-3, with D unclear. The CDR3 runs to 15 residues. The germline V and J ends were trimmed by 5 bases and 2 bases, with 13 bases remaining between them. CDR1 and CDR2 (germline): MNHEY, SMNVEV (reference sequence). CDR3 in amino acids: CASSPELPPGNTIYF. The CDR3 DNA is TGTGCCAGCAGTCCAGAGCTCCCACCTGGAAACACCATATATTTT.

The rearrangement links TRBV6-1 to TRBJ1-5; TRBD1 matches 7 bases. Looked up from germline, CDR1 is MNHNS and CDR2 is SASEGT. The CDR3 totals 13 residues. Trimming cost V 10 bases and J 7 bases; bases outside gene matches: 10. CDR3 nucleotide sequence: TGTGCCACCCACGAGCTCAGGGGGCAGCCCCAGCATTTT. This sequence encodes CATHELRGQPQHF.

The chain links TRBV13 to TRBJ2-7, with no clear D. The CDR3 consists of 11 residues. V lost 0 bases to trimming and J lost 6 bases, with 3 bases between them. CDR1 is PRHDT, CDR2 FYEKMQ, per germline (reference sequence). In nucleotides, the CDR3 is TGTGCCAGCAGCTTAGGTACCGAGCAGTACTTC. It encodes CASSLGTEQYF.

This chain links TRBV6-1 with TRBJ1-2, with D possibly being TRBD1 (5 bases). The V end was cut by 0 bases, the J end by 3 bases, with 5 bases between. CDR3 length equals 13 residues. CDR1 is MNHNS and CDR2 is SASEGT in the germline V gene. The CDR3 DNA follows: TGTGCCAGCAGTGAAGCGGGGGACTATGGCTACACCTTC. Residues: CASSEAGDYGYTF.

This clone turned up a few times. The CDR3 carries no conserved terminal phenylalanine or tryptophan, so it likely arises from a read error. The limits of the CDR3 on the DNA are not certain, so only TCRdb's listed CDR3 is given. CDR3: CASSEGTGAPAV. V usage is TRBV2 and J usage is TRBJ1-1; the D call TRBD1 from the table was never checked on the DNA. The CDR3 has 12 amino acids, counting both end residues. From germline, CDR1 is SNHLY and CDR2 FYNNEI.

The CDR3: CALLGTGSYEQYF. In DNA form, the CDR3 reads TGTGCCTTACTTGGGACAGGGAGCTACGAGCAGTACTTC. The chain joins TRBV30 to TRBJ2-7; TRBD1 matches at 9 bases. J was trimmed by 3 bases and V by 7 bases; bases with no gene match: 7. Germline CDR1 and CDR2: GTSNPN and SVGIG (reference sequence). This CDR3 comprises 13 residues.

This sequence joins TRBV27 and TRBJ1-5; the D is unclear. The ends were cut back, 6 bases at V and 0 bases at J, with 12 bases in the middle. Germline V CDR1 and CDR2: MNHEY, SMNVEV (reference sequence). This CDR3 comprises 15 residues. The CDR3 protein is CASRSRTDSNQPQHF. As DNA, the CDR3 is TGTGCCAGCAGATCTCGGACGGATAGCAATCAGCCCCAGCATTTT.

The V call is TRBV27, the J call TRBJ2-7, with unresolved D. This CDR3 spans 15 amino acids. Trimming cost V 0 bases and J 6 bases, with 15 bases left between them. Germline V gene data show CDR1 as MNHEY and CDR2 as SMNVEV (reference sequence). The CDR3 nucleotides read TGTGCCAGCAGTTTATCGAAAAGGGCTGTCTCCGAGCAGTACTTC. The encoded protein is CASSLSKRAVSEQYF.